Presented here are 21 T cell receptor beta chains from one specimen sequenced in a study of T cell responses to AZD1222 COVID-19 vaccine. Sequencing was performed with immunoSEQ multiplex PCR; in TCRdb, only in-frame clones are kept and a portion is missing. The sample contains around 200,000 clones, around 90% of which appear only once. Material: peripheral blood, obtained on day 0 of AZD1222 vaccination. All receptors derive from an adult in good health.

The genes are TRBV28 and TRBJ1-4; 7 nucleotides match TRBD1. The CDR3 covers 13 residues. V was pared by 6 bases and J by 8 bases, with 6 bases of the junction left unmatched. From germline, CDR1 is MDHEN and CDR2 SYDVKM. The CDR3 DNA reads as TGTGCCAGCAGGGCCAGGGGGTGGGAAAAACTGTTTTTT. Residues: CASRARGWEKLFF.

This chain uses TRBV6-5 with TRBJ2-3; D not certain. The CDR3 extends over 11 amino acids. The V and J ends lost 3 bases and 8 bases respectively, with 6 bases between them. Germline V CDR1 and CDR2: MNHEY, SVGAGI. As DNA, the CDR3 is TGTGCCAGCAGTTATACCGGTACGCAGTATTTT. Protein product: CASSYTGTQYF.

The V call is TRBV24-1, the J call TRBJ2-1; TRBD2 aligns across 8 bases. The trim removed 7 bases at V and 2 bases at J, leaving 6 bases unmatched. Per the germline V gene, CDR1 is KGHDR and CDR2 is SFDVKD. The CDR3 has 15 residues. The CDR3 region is CATSRSGGTYNEQFF. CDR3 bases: TGTGCCACCAGCCGAAGCGGGGGAACCTACAATGAGCAGTTCTTC.

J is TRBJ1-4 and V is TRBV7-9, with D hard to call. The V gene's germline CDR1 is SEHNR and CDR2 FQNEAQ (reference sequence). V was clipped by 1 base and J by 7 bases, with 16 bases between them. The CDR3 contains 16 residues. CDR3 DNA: TGTGCCAGCAGCTTAGACGCTCTCGCGGCTGGTGAAAAACTGTTTTTT. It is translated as CASSLDALAAGEKLFF.

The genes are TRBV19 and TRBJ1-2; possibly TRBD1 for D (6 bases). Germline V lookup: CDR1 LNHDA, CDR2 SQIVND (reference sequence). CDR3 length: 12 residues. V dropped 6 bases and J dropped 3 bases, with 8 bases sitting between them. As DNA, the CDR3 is TGTGCCAGTAGACGACAGGACTATGGCTACACCTTC. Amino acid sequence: CASRRQDYGYTF. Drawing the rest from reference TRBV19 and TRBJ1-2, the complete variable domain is DGGITQSPKYLFRKEGQNVTLSCEQNLNHDAMYWYRQDPGQGLRLIYYSQIVNDFQKGDIAEGYSVSREKKESFPLTVTSAQKNPTAFYLCASRRQDYGYTFGSGTRLTVV.

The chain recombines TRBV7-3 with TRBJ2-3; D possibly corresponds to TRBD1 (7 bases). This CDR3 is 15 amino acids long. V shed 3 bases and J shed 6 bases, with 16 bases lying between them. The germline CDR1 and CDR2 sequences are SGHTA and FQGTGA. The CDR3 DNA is TGTGCCAGCAGCTTTGATGGAGGGGGCGGGGATACGCAGTATTTT. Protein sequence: CASSFDGGGGDTQYF.

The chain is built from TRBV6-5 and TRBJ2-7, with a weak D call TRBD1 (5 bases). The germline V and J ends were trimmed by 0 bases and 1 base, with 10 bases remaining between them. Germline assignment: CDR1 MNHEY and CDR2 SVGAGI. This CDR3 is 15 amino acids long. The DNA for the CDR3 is TGTGCCAGCAGTTACTCCCAGGGTGGGTCCTACGAGCAGTACTTC. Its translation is CASSYSQGGSYEQYF.

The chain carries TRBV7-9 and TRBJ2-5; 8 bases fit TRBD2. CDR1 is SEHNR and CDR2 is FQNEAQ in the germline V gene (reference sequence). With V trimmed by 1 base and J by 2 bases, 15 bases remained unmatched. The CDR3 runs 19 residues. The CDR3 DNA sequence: TGTGCCAGCAGCTTAGGGCCTCGGGGGGGCCCTATGCTGCAAGAGACCCAGTACTTC. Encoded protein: CASSLGPRGGPMLQETQYF.

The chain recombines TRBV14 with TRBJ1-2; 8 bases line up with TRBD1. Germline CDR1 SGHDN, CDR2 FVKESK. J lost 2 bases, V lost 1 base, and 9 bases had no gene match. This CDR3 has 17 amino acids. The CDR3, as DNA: TGTGCCAGCAGCCAAGGGGAGTACAGGGGGTCAAACTATGGCTACACCTTC. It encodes CASSQGEYRGSNYGYTF.

The CDR3 sequence: CAWSQGVTYEQYF. The CDR3 DNA is TGTGCCTGGAGTCAGGGGGTTACCTACGAGCAGTACTTC. V gene TRBV30 combines with J gene TRBJ2-7; 7 bases are a match to TRBD1. In germline, CDR1 is GTSNPN, CDR2 SVGIG (reference sequence). Trimming removed 2 bases from V and 2 bases from J; junction bases left unmatched: 3. The CDR3 totals 13 residues.

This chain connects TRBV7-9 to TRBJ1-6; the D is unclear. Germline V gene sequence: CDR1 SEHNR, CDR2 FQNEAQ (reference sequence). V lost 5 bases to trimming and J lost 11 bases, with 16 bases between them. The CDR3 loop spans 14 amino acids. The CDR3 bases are TGTGCCAGCAGCCTAGATAGCCCAGTAGCACCCCTCCACTTT. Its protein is CASSLDSPVAPLHF.

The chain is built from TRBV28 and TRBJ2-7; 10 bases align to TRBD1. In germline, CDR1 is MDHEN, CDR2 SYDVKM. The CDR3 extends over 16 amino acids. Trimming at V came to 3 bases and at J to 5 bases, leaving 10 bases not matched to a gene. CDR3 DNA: TGTGCCAGCAGTTTCGAGGGGACAGGGGAGGGCCACGAGCAGTACTTC. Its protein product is CASSFEGTGEGHEQYF. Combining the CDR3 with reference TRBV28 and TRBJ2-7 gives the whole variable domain DVKVTQSSRYLVKRTGEKVFLECVQDMDHENMFWYRQDPGLGLRLIYFSYDVKMKEKGDIPEGYSVSREKKERFSLILESASTNQTSMYLCASSFEGTGEGHEQYFGPGTRLTVT.

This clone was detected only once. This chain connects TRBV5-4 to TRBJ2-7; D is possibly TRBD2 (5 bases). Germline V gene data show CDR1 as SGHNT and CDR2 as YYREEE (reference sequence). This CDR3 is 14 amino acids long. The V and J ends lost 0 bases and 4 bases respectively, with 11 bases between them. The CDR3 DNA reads TGTGCCAGCAGCTTGGGGACTCAGTTTTACGAGCAGTACTTC. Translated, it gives CASSLGTQFYEQYF.

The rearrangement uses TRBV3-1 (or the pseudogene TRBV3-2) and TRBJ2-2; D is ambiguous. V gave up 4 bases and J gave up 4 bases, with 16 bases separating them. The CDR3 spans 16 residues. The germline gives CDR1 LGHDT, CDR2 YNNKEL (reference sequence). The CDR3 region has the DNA TGTGCCAGCAGCCCAGACCGACATGGCGGCACCGGGGAGCTGTTTTTT. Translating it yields CASSPDRHGGTGELFF.

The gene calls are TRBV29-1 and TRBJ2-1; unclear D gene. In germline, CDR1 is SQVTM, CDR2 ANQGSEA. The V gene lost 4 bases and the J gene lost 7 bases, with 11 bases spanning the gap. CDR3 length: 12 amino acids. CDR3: CSVAPGWNEQFF. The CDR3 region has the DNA TGCAGCGTTGCCCCCGGTTGGAATGAGCAGTTCTTC.

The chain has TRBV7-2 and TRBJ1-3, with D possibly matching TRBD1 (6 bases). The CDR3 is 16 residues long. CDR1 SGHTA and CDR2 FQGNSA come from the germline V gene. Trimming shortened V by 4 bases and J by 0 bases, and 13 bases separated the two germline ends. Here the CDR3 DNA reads TGTGCCAGCAGCTACCCCGGGACACGCTCTGGAAACACCATATATTTT. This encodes CASSYPGTRSGNTIYF.

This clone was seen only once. In nucleotides, the CDR3 is TGTGCCAGCAGCACTACTGGGGTGGGGACTGAAGCTTTCTTT. It encodes CASSTTGVGTEAFF. V usage is TRBV2 and J usage is TRBJ1-1; D gene ambiguous. This CDR3 has 14 residues. V lost 6 bases and J 5 bases, leaving 16 bases between the germline ends. Looked up from germline, CDR1 is SNHLY and CDR2 is FYNNEI.

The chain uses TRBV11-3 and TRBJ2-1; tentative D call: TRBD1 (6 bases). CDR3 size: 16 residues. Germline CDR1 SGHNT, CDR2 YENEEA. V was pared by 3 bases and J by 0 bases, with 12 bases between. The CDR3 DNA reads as TGTGCCAGCAGCTTCTCCGGGACACTCTCCTACAATGAGCAGTTCTTC. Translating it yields CASSFSGTLSYNEQFF.

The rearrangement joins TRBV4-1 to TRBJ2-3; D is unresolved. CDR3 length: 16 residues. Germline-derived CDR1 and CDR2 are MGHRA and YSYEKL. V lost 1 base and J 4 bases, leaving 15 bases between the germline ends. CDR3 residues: CASSQGVSSAADTQYF. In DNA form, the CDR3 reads TGCGCCAGCAGCCAAGGAGTTTCTAGTGCGGCAGATACGCAGTATTTT.

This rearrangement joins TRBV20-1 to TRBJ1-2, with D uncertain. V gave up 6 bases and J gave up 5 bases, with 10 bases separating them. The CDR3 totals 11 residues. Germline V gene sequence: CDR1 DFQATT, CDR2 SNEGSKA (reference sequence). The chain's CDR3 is CSAPDDYGYTF. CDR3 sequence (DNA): TGCAGTGCCCCGGACGATTATGGCTACACCTTC.

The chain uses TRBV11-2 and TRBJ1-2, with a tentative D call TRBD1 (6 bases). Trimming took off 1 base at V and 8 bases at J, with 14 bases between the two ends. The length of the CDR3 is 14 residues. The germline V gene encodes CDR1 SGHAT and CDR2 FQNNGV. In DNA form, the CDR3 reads TGTGCCAGCAGCTTAGTGTCAGGGGCCCAAGGCTACACCTTC. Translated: CASSLVSGAQGYTF.